This TCR beta chain derives from a study of Ad26.COV2.S vaccination and SARS-CoV-2 variants. Study-wide results and limits: Non-spike TCR breadth did not differ much between vaccine and placebo recipients.

Looked up from germline, CDR1 is MNHEY and CDR2 is SVGAGI. The V end lost 5 bases, the J end lost 4 bases, and 11 bases lay between the germline ends. The CDR3 is 14 amino acids. Indicated treatment: around 19 received Ad26.COV2.S at low or high dose, single or two shots; about 5 received placebo; per-sample allocation not given. Samples came from day 63 after the first vaccine or placebo injection. Its platform was an Ad26 vector, and its expressed antigen was Wuhan-strain SARS-CoV-2 spike. Assay: immunoSEQ multiplex PCR; the TCRdb copy retains only in-frame clones and omits some. The sample lists 380,000 or so clones, roughly 80% seen once, with almost 7.5% in the top ten. On this clone: What it binds is not known.

Sample: peripheral blood, taken in a trial of Ad26.COV2.S vaccine versus placebo. The chain joins TRBV6-5 to TRBJ1-4, with D possibly matching TRBD1 (6 bases). The clonotype originates from a person aged 18-60 years who received the Ad26.COV2.S COVID-19 vaccine or a placebo. The CDR3 loop reads CASSPTGFNEKLFF. The CDR3 bases are TGTGCCAGCAGTCCGACAGGTTTTAATGAAAAACTGTTTTTT.